This T cell receptor beta chain was observed in a study of metastatic and nonmetastatic thyroid tumors. General observations from the study: Within blood and tumor, benign nodules reportedly had significantly lower TCR beta diversity than malignant thyroid tumors did.

TCRdb re-called the PCR reads via MiXCR. The sample contains approximately 31,000 clones, 18% of which appear only once. The sample holds many counts of this clone. Its antigen remains unidentified. Patients underwent thyroid surgery, and none had received any treatment before it. V lost 2 bases and J lost 5; bases outside the gene matches: 5. The CDR3 is made up of 14 amino acids. The germline gives CDR1 SGHDT, CDR2 YYEEEE. The sequence was obtained from a female donor with papillary thyroid cancer or a benign thyroid nodule (not recorded which). Some clones in this sample may be carry-over from other donors' samples. Sequencing input: blood. The chain is built from TRBV5-6 and TRBJ2-7, with 9 bases aligning to TRBD1. The DNA for the CDR3 is TGTGCCAGCAGCTTAGGGGACAGGGTGCACGAGCAGTACTTC. Translating it yields CASSLGDRVHEQYF.